This T cell receptor (beta chain) was identified during a study of T cell repertoires in cytomegalovirus infection. Study details: Matching HLA type, along with CMV infection, was indicated by public TCR beta signatures.

The trim removed 5 bases at V and 4 bases at J, leaving 7 bases unmatched. Germline loops: CDR1 SGHTA, CDR2 FQGTGA. The CDR3 is 15 amino acids. Findings of the study overall: Cumulative frequency of public TCR beta families picked out carriers of CMV plus the relevant HLA. Clonotypes of TCR beta that were HLA-C-restricted and CMV-specific dominated the ex vivo response.

A single record per CDR3 protein comes from TCRdb applying MiXCR to the reads. This table holds fewer than 550,000 distinct CDR3 sequences, approximately 31% found once. This clonotype was seen more than once but under ten times. Antigen: not known. The sequence was obtained from a human donor in good health (CMV status not recorded). Some clones in this sample may be carry-over from other donors' samples. V usage is TRBV7-3 and J usage is TRBJ2-1; 8 bases are a match to TRBD2. Material for sequencing was PBMCs. This chain's CDR3 is CASSPSSGEYNEQFF. The CDR3, as DNA: TGTGCCAGCAGCCCCAGTAGCGGGGAATACAATGAGCAGTTCTTC.